This T cell receptor (beta chain) was obtained from a study of blood T cell repertoires in COVID-19. Study-level information: The United States, Italy and Spain supplied acute and convalescent COVID-19 samples.

This CDR3 has 17 amino acids. Trimming removed 5 bases from V and 1 base from J; junction bases left unmatched: 11. Germline V gives CDR1 SGHTA, CDR2 FQGNSA. Assay: immunoSEQ multiplex PCR; the TCRdb copy retains only in-frame clones and omits some. The repertoire holds about 180,000 clones, about 89% seen once, with under 2% in the top ten. Sequenced material: peripheral blood. The source is a young man who had recovered from COVID-19. V gene TRBV7-2 combines with J gene TRBJ1-3; 7 bases fit TRBD1. CDR3 residues: CASSPTPAQGSGNTIYF. The CDR3 DNA follows: TGTGCCAGCAGCCCCACCCCCGCACAGGGGTCTGGAAACACCATATATTTT.